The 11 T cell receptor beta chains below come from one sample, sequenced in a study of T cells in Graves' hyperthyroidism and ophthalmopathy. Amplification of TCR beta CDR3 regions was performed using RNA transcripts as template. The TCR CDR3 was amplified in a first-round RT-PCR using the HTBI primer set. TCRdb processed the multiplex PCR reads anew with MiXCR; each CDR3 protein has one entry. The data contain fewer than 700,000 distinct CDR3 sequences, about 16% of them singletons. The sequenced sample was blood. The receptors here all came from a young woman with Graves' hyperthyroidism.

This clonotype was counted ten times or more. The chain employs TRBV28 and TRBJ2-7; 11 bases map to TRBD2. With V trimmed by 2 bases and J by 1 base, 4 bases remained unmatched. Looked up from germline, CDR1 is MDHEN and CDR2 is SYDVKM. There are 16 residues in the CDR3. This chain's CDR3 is CASSLRLAGGSYEQYF. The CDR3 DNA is TGTGCCAGCAGTTTAAGGCTAGCGGGAGGTTCCTACGAGCAGTACTTC.

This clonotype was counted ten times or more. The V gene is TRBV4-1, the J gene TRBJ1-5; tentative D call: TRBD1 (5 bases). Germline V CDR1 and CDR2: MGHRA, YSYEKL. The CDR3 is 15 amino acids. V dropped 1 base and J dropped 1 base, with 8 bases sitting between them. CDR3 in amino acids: CASSQGGSSNQPQHF. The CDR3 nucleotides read TGCGCCAGCAGCCAAGGGGGGTCGAGCAATCAGCCCCAGCATTTT.

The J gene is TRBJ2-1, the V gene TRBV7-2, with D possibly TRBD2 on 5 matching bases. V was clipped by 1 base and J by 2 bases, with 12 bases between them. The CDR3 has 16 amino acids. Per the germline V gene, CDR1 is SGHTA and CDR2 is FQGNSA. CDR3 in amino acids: CASSLGGQEAYNEQFF. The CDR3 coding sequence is TGTGCCAGCAGCTTAGGGGGTCAGGAGGCCTACAATGAGCAGTTCTTC. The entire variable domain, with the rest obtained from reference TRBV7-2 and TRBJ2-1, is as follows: GAGVSQSPSNKVTEKGKDVELRCDPISGHTALYWYRQSLGQGLEFLIYFQGNSAPDKSGLPSDRFSAERTGGSVSTLTIQRTQQEDSAVYLCASSLGGQEAYNEQFFGPGTRLTVL.

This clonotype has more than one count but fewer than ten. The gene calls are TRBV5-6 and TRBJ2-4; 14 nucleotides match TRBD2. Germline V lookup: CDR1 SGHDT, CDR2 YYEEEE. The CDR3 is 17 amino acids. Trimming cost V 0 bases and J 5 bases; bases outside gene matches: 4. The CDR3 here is CASSLGGLAGVQNIQYF. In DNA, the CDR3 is TGTGCCAGCAGCTTGGGGGGACTAGCGGGAGTCCAAAACATTCAGTACTTC.

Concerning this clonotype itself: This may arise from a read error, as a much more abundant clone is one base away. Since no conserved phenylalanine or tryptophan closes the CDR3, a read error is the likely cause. The CDR3 DNA is TGTGCCAGCAGTTACTCTGCAGAATCCTACGAGCAGTACTAC. Protein sequence: CASSYSAESYEQYY. This chain links TRBV6-5 with TRBJ2-7; D call uncertain. V was trimmed by 0 bases and J by 1 base, leaving 7 bases between them. This CDR3 is built from 14 residues. CDR1 is MNHEY and CDR2 is SVGAGI in the germline V gene.

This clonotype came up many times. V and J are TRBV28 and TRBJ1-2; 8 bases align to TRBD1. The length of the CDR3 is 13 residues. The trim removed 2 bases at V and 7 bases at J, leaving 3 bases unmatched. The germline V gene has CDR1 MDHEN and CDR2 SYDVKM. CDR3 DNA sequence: TGTGCCAGCAGTTTACAGGGGGCTTTTGGCTACACCTTC. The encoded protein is CASSLQGAFGYTF.

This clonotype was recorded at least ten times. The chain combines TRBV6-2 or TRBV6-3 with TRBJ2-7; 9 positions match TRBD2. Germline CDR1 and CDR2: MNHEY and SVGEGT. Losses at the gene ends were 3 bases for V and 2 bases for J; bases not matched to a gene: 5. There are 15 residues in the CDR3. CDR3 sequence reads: CASSYRSGRTYEQYF. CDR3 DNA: TGTGCCAGCAGTTATAGGAGCGGGAGGACCTACGAGCAGTACTTC.

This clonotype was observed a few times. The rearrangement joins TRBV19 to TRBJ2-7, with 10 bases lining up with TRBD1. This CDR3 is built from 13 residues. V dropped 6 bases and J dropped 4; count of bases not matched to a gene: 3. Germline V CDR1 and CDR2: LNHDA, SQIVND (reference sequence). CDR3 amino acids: CASRDRGGYEQYF. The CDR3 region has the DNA TGTGCCAGTAGGGACAGGGGGGGTTACGAGCAGTACTTC.

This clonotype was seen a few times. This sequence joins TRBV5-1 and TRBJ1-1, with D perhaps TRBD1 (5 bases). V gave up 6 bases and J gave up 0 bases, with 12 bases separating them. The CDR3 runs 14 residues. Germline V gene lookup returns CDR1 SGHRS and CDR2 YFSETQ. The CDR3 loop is CASKPGVLNTEAFF. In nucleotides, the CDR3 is TGCGCCAGCAAACCGGGGGTGTTGAACACTGAAGCTTTCTTT.

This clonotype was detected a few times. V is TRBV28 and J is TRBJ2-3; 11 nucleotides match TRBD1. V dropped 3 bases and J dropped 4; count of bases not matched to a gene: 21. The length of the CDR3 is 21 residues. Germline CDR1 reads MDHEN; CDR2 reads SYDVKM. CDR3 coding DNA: TGTGCCAGCAGTTTCTTCCCGGGACAGGGGGGGAATAGCGGGAGTGCAGATACGCAGTATTTT. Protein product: CASSFFPGQGGNSGSADTQYF.

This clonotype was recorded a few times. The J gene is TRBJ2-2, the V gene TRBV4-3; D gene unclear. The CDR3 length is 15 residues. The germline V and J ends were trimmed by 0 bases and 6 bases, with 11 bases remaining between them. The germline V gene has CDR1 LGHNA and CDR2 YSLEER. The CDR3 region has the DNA TGCGCCAGCAGCCAAGATGGGGTAGGGCCCGGGGAGCTGTTTTTT. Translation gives CASSQDGVGPGELFF.